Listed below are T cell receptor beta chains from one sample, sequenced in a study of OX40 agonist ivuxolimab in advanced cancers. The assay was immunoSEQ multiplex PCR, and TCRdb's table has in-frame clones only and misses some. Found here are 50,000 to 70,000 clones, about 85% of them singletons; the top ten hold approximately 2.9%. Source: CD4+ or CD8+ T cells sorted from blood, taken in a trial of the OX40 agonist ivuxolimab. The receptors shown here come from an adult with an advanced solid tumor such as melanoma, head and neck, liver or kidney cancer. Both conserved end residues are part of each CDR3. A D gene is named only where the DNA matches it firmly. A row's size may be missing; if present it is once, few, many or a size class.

TGTGCCAGCAGTCACTCCAGGGGGCGGAAAGGCAATCAGCCCCAGCATTTT,CASSHSRGRKGNQPQHF,TRBJ1-5,TRBV28,TRBD1,once
TGTGCCAGCAGCCCCTACCGGGACAGGAACACTGAAGCTTTCTTT,CASSPYRDRNTEAFF,TRBJ1-1,TRBV11-2,TRBD1,-
TGCAGCGTTGAAGAGGACTTGAACACTGAAGCTTTCTTT,CSVEEDLNTEAFF,TRBJ1-1,TRBV29-1,-,-
TGTGCCAGCACGTCAAATGGGGCTGGAAACACCATATATTTT,CASTSNGAGNTIYF,TRBJ1-3,TRBV11-2,-,few
TGTGCCAGCAAAAGACTCTCGGAGTCCATTCAGTACTTC,CASKRLSESIQYF,TRBJ2-4,TRBV2,-,-
TGCAGCGTTGAAGGCCGATTCGGGCCATCAAACGGTTACAATGAGCAGTTCTTC,CSVEGRFGPSNGYNEQFF,TRBJ2-1,TRBV29-1,-,-
TGTGCCAGCAGTGTGGCAAGCACAGATACGCAGTATTTT,CASSVASTDTQYF,TRBJ2-3,TRBV6-1,-,-
TGTGCCAGCTCTTTAGGACAGGGGGCTTACGAGCAGTACTTC,CASSLGQGAYEQYF,TRBJ2-7,TRBV18,TRBD1,-
TGTGCCAGCAGCTTTTCGACAGGGGGGAACTATGGCTACACCTTC,CASSFSTGGNYGYTF,TRBJ1-2,TRBV7-2,TRBD1,once
TGTGCCAGCAGTGCCCGCCCGGTTTTTGGAAACACCATATATTTT,CASSARPVFGNTIYF,TRBJ1-3,TRBV28,-,-
TGCGCCAGCACCCTGGGGTCTGAAGCTTTCTTT,CASTLGSEAFF,TRBJ1-1,TRBV5-1,-,-
TGTGCCAGCAGCCCGGGACAATCAAATACGCAGTATTTT,CASSPGQSNTQYF,TRBJ2-3,TRBV14,-,-
TGTGCCAGCAGCTTAGGGGAGGGACTCAGCTATGGCTACACCTTC,CASSLGEGLSYGYTF,TRBJ1-2,TRBV13,-,once
TGTGCCAGCAGCGAAGAACCCCGGGACAGTCTTTCAGATACGCAGTATTTT,CASSEEPRDSLSDTQYF,TRBJ2-3,TRBV7-9,TRBD1,once
TGTGCCAGTAGTACCGCCCCATTGGCCCAGCATTTT,CASSTAPLAQHF,TRBJ1-5,TRBV19,-,-